The clone carrying this T cell receptor beta chain was found a few times. Its target is not known. The sample is drawn from a study of beta chain features in type 1 diabetes. V gave up 2 bases and J gave up 2 bases; unmatched junction bases: 0. This CDR3 is built from 14 residues. Germline V CDR1 and CDR2: MNHEY, SVGAGI. cDNA synthesis used the whole RNA isolate, giving expressed TCRB sequences. TCRdb's table, derived via immunoSEQ multiplex PCR, lists solely in-frame clones and lacks some. This sample carries about 240,000 clones, about 15% of them seen once, and the ten largest clones take around 0.019%. Study results and limitations: There were fewer insertions and more deletions at the VDJ junctions of type 1 diabetes patients. Whether TCRB rearrangement is influenced by HLA type went unresolved here. Moderate yet significant TCRB CDR3 shortening was seen in Type 1 diabetes patients in all four CD4+ subsets.

The gene calls are TRBV6-5 and TRBJ2-7; 10 bases match TRBD1. This receptor was taken from a man under 40 with type 1 diabetes. Input material: naive CD4+ T cells from blood. The CDR3 sequence: CASSYDRGPYEQYF. In nucleotides, the CDR3 is TGTGCCAGCAGTTACGACAGGGGGCCCTACGAGCAGTACTTC.